Each of the 18 T cell receptor beta chains below was sequenced from the same sample in a study of T cells in Graves' hyperthyroidism and ophthalmopathy. TCR beta CDR3 region amplification was performed from RNA transcripts. Using the HTBI primer set, a first-round RT-PCR was run on the TCR CDR3. One entry per CDR3 protein, called by TCRdb with MiXCR from the multiplex PCR reads. The sample lists about 290,000 distinct CDR3 sequences, approximately 17% occurring once. Specimen: blood. The receptors were sampled from a man aged 25 to 45 with Graves' hyperthyroidism.

This clonotype was seen repeatedly, ten times or more. The chain uses TRBV27 and TRBJ2-7; possibly TRBD1 for D (6 bases). The CDR3 is 14 amino acids. Deletions cut 5 bases from V and 3 bases from J, with 14 bases between. Germline-derived CDR1 and CDR2 are MNHEY and SMNVEV (reference sequence). CDR3 nucleotide sequence: TGTGCCAGCAGTCTCACGGGACACCGCTACGAGCAGTACTTC. Amino acid sequence: CASSLTGHRYEQYF.

The rearrangement links TRBV5-1 to TRBJ1-1, with D hard to call. V lost 4 bases and J lost 4, with 17 bases in between. The CDR3 runs 15 residues. Germline CDR1 reads SGHRS; CDR2 reads YFSETQ. The CDR3: CASSLESPEGTEAFF. In DNA, the CDR3 is TGCGCCAGCAGCCTCGAGTCTCCTGAAGGCACTGAAGCTTTCTTT.

This clonotype occurred many times. The V call is TRBV12-3 or TRBV12-4, the J call TRBJ2-3; D is uncertain. This CDR3 is 13 amino acids long. V was cut by 3 bases and J by 6 bases, with 10 bases left in between. CDR3 sequence (DNA): TGTGCCAGCAGTTTGGGTAGTAGGGATACGCAGTATTTT. Translation: CASSLGSRDTQYF.

The chain links TRBV10-2 to TRBJ1-6; TRBD1 aligns across 7 bases. This CDR3 has 15 amino acids. V gave up 4 bases and J gave up 4 bases; unmatched junction bases: 4. Germline assignment: CDR1 WSHSY and CDR2 SAAADI. CDR3 nucleotide sequence: TGCGCCAGCAGTGGAGCGGGACAGTATAATTCACCCCTCCACTTT. Residues: CASSGAGQYNSPLHF.

Ten or more counts support this clonotype. The rearrangement uses TRBV11-2 and TRBJ1-1; no clear D gene. The CDR3 spans 12 residues. CDR1 is SGHAT and CDR2 is FQNNGV in the germline V gene. V lost 3 bases to trimming and J lost 5 bases, with 7 bases between them. CDR3 sequence: CASSLDGTEAFF. CDR3 DNA sequence: TGTGCCAGCAGCTTGGACGGGACTGAAGCTTTCTTT.

This clonotype was observed a few times. A read error may account for a junction end that differs from germline. The gene calls are TRBV5-1 and TRBJ1-1; D gene ambiguous. This CDR3 contains 12 residues. Germline V gives CDR1 SGHRS, CDR2 YFSETQ. Here the CDR3 reads CASSRVNIEAFF. The CDR3 nucleotides are TGCGCCAGCAGCCGGGTGAACATTGAAGCTTTCTTT.

V usage is TRBV24-1 and J usage is TRBJ2-7; possible D gene TRBD2, 6 bases. Trimming pared 9 bases from V and 6 bases from J, leaving 17 bases between. Germline V lookup: CDR1 KGHDR, CDR2 SFDVKD. This CDR3 contains 13 residues. The CDR3 DNA reads as TGTGCCACCCGGGAGACCGGAAGTGGCGAGCAGTACTTC. This translates into CATRETGSGEQYF.

The chain recombines TRBV5-1 with TRBJ1-1; 10 nucleotides match TRBD1. From germline, CDR1 is SGHRS and CDR2 YFSETQ. CDR3 size: 14 residues. Trimming at V came to 4 bases and at J to 4 bases, leaving 4 bases not matched to a gene. CDR3 sequence (DNA): TGCGCCAGCAGCCACCGGGACAGGGGCACTGAAGCTTTCTTT. Its protein product is CASSHRDRGTEAFF.

This clonotype showed up many times. The genes are TRBV28 and TRBJ2-7; D tentatively fits TRBD1 or TRBD2 (5 bases each). In germline, CDR1 is MDHEN, CDR2 SYDVKM. This CDR3 spans 14 amino acids. The V gene lost 7 bases and the J gene lost 4 bases, with 17 bases spanning the gap. CDR3 amino acids: CASTLGRGAYEQYF. The DNA for the CDR3 is TGTGCCAGCACCCTGGGAAGGGGAGCATACGAGCAGTACTTC.

This chain links TRBV20-1 with TRBJ2-3; 8 nucleotides agree with TRBD2. Germline loops: CDR1 DFQATT, CDR2 SNEGSKA (reference sequence). The CDR3 sequence is 13 residues long. The junction had 3 bases not matched to a gene; V was cut back by 3 bases and J by 4 bases. CDR3 nucleotides: TGCAGTGCTAGCGGGAGGGTTTCAGATACGCAGTATTTT. Translating gives CSASGRVSDTQYF.

The gene calls are TRBV12-3 or TRBV12-4 and TRBJ2-3, with D unclear. The CDR3 sequence is 16 residues long. The V end lost 8 bases, the J end lost 2 bases, and 20 bases lay between the germline ends. The CDR3 bases are TGTGCCAGCCGCGAACGTACCTCTCTTCTCACAGATACGCAGTATTTT. Translating gives CASRERTSLLTDTQYF.

This clonotype was seen many times. The chain joins TRBV28 to TRBJ1-5, with D possibly matching TRBD1 (5 bases). The germline CDR1 and CDR2 sequences are MDHEN and SYDVKM. The length of the CDR3 is 14 residues. V lost 5 bases and J lost 5, with 13 bases in between. The CDR3 sequence is CASSPIGEYQPQHF. The CDR3 nucleotides are TGTGCCAGCAGTCCCATAGGGGAATATCAGCCCCAGCATTTT.

The sample holds a few counts of this clonotype. This chain joins TRBV7-2 and TRBJ1-2, with a tentative D call TRBD1 (5 bases). This CDR3 is built from 13 residues. The V gene's germline CDR1 is SGHTA and CDR2 FQGNSA. V was pared by 5 bases and J by 4 bases, with 11 bases between. The CDR3 nucleotides are TGTGCCAGCAGCCGACCAGGGATCTATGGCTACACCTTC. Its translation is CASSRPGIYGYTF.

V is TRBV5-6 and J is TRBJ1-1; no clear D. This CDR3 contains 12 residues. V gave up 1 base and J gave up 5 bases, with 6 bases separating them. Germline CDR1 and CDR2: SGHDT and YYEEEE. The CDR3 spells CASSLPGTEAFF. In DNA, the CDR3 is TGTGCCAGCAGCTTGCCGGGTACTGAAGCTTTCTTT.

In its sample, this clonotype was seen many times. This rearrangement joins TRBV7-6 to TRBJ2-5; 10 bases line up with TRBD2. Germline V gene sequence: CDR1 SGHVS, CDR2 FNYEAQ. V was clipped by 2 bases and J by 2 bases; unmatched bases: 5. The CDR3 is 16 residues long. The CDR3 DNA is TGTGCCAGCAGCTTATACACTAGCGGGACTCAAGAGACCCAGTACTTC. It specifies CASSLYTSGTQETQYF.

Many counts were recorded for this clonotype. The chain links TRBV30 to TRBJ1-3; D gene ambiguous. Per germline, CDR1 GTSNPN and CDR2 SVGIG (reference sequence). This CDR3 has 13 residues. The V end was cut by 6 bases, the J end by 0 bases, with 9 bases between. CDR3 protein: CACQTISGNTIYF. The CDR3 nucleotides read TGTGCCTGTCAGACGATCTCTGGAAACACCATATATTTT.

The chain uses TRBV25-1 and TRBJ1-2; D unclear. V gave up 2 bases and J gave up 2 bases, with 6 bases separating them. Germline V CDR1 and CDR2: MGHDK, SYGVNS. The CDR3 sequence is 13 residues long. The CDR3 sequence: CASSEPQNYGYTF. The CDR3 bases are TGTGCCAGCAGTGAACCACAGAACTATGGCTACACCTTC.

Only a few counts were recorded for this clonotype. The chain uses TRBV7-3 and TRBJ2-3, with 8 bases lining up with TRBD1. V was pared by 0 bases and J by 1 base, with 0 bases of the junction left unmatched. This CDR3 is 15 amino acids long. The V gene's germline CDR1 is SGHTA and CDR2 FQGTGA. The CDR3 loop reads CASSLTTGGTDTQYF. CDR3 sequence (DNA): TGTGCCAGCAGCTTAACGACAGGGGGCACAGATACGCAGTATTTT.